The next 10 T cell receptor beta chains were all read from a single sample in a study of OX40 agonist ivuxolimab in advanced cancers. Assay: immunoSEQ multiplex PCR; the TCRdb copy retains only in-frame clones and omits some. This sample yields around 47,000 clones, of which roughly 80% are seen a single time; approximately 15% belongs to the top ten. The specimen was CD4+ or CD8+ T cells sorted from blood, collected in a trial of the OX40 agonist ivuxolimab. The receptors derive from an adult with an advanced solid tumor such as melanoma, head and neck, liver or kidney cancer.

The rearrangement links TRBV11-2 to TRBJ2-7, with TRBD1 matching over 7 bases. CDR1 and CDR2 from the germline V gene are SGHAT and FQNNGV. Trimming removed 6 bases from V and 6 bases from J; junction bases left unmatched: 11. The CDR3 runs 14 residues. The CDR3 spells CASRRQGGPSEQYF. The CDR3 coding sequence is TGTGCCAGCAGGAGACAGGGTGGTCCGTCCGAGCAGTACTTC.

V gene TRBV7-3 combines with J gene TRBJ2-2; no reliable D call. CDR1 is SGHTA, CDR2 FQGTGA, per germline. CDR3 length equals 12 residues. Trimming took off 4 bases at V and 6 bases at J, with 6 bases between the two ends. The CDR3: CASSYGAGELFF. CDR3 in DNA: TGTGCCAGCAGCTATGGGGCCGGGGAGCTGTTTTTT.

This chain joins TRBV7-2 and TRBJ2-4; the match to TRBD1 covers 8 bases. The CDR3 consists of 16 residues. V shed 5 bases and J 0 bases; nucleotides not matched to a gene: 6. Germline CDR1 reads SGHTA; CDR2 reads FQGNSA. The chain's CDR3 is CASSGGQVLAKNIQYF. CDR3 nucleotide sequence: TGTGCCAGCAGCGGGGGACAGGTACTAGCCAAAAACATTCAGTACTTC.

This chain links TRBV7-2 with TRBJ2-3; TRBD2 agrees at 8 bases. The CDR3 runs to 16 residues. After removal of 4 bases from V and 1 base from J, the junction contained 7 bases not matched to a gene. In germline, CDR1 is SGHTA, CDR2 FQGNSA. CDR3 region: CASSSPAGGGTDTQYF. DNA of the CDR3: TGTGCCAGCAGCTCCCCTGCCGGGGGGGGCACAGATACGCAGTATTTT.

V usage is TRBV6-4 and J usage is TRBJ2-2; weak D call: TRBD2 (6 bases). V was trimmed by 4 bases and J by 0 bases, leaving 12 bases between them. CDR1 MRHNA and CDR2 SNTAGT come from the germline V gene. CDR3 length: 16 residues. This CDR3 reads CASSVGLPPNTGELFF. CDR3 sequence (DNA): TGTGCCAGCAGTGTCGGACTACCCCCGAACACCGGGGAGCTGTTTTTT.

In the case of this clone: Compared with germline, one end of the junction differs, possibly owing to a read error. V usage is TRBV11-3 and J usage is TRBJ2-7; no reliable D call. This CDR3 has 13 amino acids. Germline V lookup: CDR1 SGHNT, CDR2 YENEEA. Here the CDR3 DNA reads TGTGCCAGCAGCGTAGAAAACCCCAACGAGCAGTACTTC. Amino acid sequence: CASSVENPNEQYF.

This chain uses TRBV28 with TRBJ2-3; D is unresolved. Per germline, CDR1 MDHEN and CDR2 SYDVKM. Trimming left V 3 bases short and J 2 bases short, with 21 bases between. The CDR3 is 18 amino acids. DNA for the CDR3: TGTGCCAGCAGTTTTATCGTCGACTCGCTACACTACACAGATACGCAGTATTTT. Translated, it gives CASSFIVDSLHYTDTQYF.

The chain recombines TRBV27 with TRBJ1-5; no clear D gene. Trimming removed 0 bases from V and 0 bases from J, with 9 bases in between. Germline CDR1 MNHEY, CDR2 SMNVEV (reference sequence). The CDR3 extends over 16 amino acids. CDR3: CASSLSSGFSNQPQHF. The DNA of the CDR3 is TGTGCCAGCAGTTTATCGTCGGGGTTTAGCAATCAGCCCCAGCATTTT.

The sample holds one count of this clone. The V gene is TRBV28, the J gene TRBJ2-2; the D is unclear. There are 16 residues in the CDR3. Trimming took 0 bases from V and 0 from J, leaving 8 bases between them. The germline gives CDR1 MDHEN, CDR2 SYDVKM. CDR3 region: CASSLWQLTNTGELFF. The CDR3 bases are TGTGCCAGCAGTTTATGGCAGTTAACGAACACCGGGGAGCTGTTTTTT.

J is TRBJ1-5 and V is TRBV7-9; D gene ambiguous. The CDR3 covers 12 residues. Deletions cut 5 bases from V and 6 bases from J, with 8 bases between. CDR1 is SEHNR, CDR2 FQNEAQ, per germline (reference sequence). The CDR3 protein is CASSEDGQPQHF. The CDR3 nucleotides are TGTGCCAGCAGCGAGGACGGTCAGCCCCAGCATTTT.